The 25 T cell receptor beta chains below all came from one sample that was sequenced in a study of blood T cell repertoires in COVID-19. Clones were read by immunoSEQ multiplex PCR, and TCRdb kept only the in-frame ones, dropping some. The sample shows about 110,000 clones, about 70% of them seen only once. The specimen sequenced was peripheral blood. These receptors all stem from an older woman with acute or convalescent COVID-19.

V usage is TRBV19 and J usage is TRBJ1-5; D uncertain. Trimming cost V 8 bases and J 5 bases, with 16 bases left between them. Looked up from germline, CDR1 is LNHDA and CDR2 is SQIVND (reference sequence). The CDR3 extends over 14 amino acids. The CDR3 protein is CASHTRGSHQPQHF. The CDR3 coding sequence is TGTGCCAGTCATACGCGGGGTAGTCATCAGCCCCAGCATTTT.

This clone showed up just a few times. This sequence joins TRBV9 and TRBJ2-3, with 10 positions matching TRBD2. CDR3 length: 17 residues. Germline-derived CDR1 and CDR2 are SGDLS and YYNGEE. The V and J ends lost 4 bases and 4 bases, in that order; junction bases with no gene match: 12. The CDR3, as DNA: TGTGCCAGCAGCCCCGCCTTGCTAGCGGGGGTTCCAGATACGCAGTATTTT. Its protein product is CASSPALLAGVPDTQYF.

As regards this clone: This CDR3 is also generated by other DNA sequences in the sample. The CDR3 region is CASSLGGNTEAFF. The DNA for the CDR3 is TGTGCCAGCAGCTTAGGCGGGAACACTGAAGCTTTCTTT. The chain recombines TRBV11-3 with TRBJ1-1; D remains ambiguous. This CDR3 has 13 residues. Between the trimmed V and J ends, which lost 1 base and 1 base, there was a span of 4 bases. The germline V gene has CDR1 SGHNT and CDR2 YENEEA.

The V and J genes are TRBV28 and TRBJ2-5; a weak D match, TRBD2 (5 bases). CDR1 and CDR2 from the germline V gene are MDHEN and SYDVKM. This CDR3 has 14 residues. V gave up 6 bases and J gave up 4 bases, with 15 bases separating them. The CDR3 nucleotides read TGTGCCAGCAGCCCGCGGAGGTCACCAGAGACCCAGTACTTC. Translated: CASSPRRSPETQYF.

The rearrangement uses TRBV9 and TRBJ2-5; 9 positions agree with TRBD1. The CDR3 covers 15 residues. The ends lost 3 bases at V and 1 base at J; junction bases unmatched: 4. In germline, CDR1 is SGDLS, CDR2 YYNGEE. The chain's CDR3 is CASSGTGVVQETQYF. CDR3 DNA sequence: TGTGCCAGCAGCGGGACAGGGGTTGTCCAAGAGACCCAGTACTTC.

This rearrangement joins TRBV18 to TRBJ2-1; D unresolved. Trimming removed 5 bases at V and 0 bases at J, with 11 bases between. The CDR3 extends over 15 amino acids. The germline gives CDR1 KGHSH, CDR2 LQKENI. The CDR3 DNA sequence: TGTGCCAGCTCAGTTGACATAAACTCCTACAATGAGCAGTTCTTC. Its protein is CASSVDINSYNEQFF.

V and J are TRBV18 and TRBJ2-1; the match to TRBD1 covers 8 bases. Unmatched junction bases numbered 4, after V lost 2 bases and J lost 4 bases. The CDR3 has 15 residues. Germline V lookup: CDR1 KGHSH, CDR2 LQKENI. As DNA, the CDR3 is TGTGCCAGCTCACCAACCCAGGGGGCTTACAATGAGCAGTTCTTC. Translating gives CASSPTQGAYNEQFF.

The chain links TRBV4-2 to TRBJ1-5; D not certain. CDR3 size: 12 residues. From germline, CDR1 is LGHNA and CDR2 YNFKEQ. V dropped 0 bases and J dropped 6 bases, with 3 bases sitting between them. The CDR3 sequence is CASSQEAQPQHF. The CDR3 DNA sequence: TGTGCCAGCAGCCAAGAGGCTCAGCCCCAGCATTTT.

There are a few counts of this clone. The chain's CDR3 is CASSLAGDRGFNQPQHF. CDR3 nucleotide sequence: TGTGCCAGCAGCTTAGCGGGGGACAGGGGTTTCAATCAGCCCCAGCATTTT. This sequence joins TRBV7-2 and TRBJ1-5; 10 nucleotides match TRBD1. The CDR3 runs 17 residues. The J segment lost 3 bases and the V segment lost 0 bases, leaving 5 bases of the junction unmatched. From germline, CDR1 is SGHTA and CDR2 FQGNSA. The entire variable domain, with the rest obtained from reference TRBV7-2 and TRBJ1-5, is as follows: GAGVSQSPSNKVTEKGKDVELRCDPISGHTALYWYRQSLGQGLEFLIYFQGNSAPDKSGLPSDRFSAERTGGSVSTLTIQRTQQEDSAVYLCASSLAGDRGFNQPQHFGDGTRLSIL.

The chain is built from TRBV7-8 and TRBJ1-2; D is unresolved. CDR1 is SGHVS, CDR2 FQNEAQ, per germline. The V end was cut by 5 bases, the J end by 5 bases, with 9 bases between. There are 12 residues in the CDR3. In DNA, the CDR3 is TGTGCCAGCAGCGGAGGACTGTATGGCTACACCTTC. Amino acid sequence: CASSGGLYGYTF.

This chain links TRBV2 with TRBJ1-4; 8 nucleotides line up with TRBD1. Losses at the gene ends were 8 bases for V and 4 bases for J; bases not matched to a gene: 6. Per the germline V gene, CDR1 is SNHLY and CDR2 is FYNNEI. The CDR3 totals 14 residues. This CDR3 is CASARTGFNEKLFF. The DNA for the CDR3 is TGTGCCAGCGCTCGGACAGGGTTTAATGAAAAACTGTTTTTT.

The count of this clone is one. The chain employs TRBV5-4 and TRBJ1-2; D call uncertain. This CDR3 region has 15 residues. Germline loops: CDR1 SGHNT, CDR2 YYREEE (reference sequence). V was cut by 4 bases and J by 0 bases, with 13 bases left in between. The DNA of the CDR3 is TGTGCCAGCAGCGAACAGCCTCTTACTAACTATGGCTACACCTTC. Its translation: CASSEQPLTNYGYTF. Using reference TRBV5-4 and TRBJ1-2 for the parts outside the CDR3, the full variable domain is ETGVTQSPTHLIKTRGQQVTLRCSSQSGHNTVSWYQQALGQGPQFIFQYYREEENGRGNFPPRFSGLQFPNYSSELNVNALELDDSALYLCASSEQPLTNYGYTFGSGTRLTVV.

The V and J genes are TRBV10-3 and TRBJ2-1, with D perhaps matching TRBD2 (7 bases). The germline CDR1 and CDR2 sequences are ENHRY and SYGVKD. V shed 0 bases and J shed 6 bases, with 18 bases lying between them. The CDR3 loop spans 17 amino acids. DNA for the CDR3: TGTGCCATCAGTGAGTCGTTCGAGGGGGGGCCAAGCAATGAGCAGTTCTTC. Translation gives CAISESFEGGPSNEQFF.

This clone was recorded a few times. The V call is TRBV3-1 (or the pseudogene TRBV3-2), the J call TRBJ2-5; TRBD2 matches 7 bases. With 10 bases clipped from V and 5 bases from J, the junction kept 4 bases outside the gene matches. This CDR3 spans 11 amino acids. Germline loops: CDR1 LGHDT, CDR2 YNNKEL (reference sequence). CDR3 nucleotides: TGTGCCACCCGGGGGGTGGAGACCCAGTACTTC. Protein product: CATRGVETQYF.

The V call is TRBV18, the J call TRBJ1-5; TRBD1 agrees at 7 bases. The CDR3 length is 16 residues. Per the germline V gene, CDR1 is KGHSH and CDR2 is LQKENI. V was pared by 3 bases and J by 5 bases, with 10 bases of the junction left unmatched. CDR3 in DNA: TGTGCCAGCTCACCTCCTGGGACAGTTCCCTATCAGCCCCAGCATTTT. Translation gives CASSPPGTVPYQPQHF.

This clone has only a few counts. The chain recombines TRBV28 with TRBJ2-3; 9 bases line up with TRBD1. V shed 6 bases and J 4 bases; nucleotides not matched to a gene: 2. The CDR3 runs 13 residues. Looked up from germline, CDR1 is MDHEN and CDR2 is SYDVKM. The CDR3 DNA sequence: TGTGCCAGCAGGTGGACAGGGGCAGATACGCAGTATTTT. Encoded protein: CASRWTGADTQYF. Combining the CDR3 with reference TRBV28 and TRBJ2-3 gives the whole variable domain DVKVTQSSRYLVKRTGEKVFLECVQDMDHENMFWYRQDPGLGLRLIYFSYDVKMKEKGDIPEGYSVSREKKERFSLILESASTNQTSMYLCASRWTGADTQYFGPGTRLTVL.

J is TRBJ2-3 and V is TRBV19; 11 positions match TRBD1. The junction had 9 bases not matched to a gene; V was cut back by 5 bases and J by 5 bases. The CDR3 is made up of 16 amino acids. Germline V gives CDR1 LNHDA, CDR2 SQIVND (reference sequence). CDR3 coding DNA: TGTGCCAGTAGTCCGGACAGGGGGCTCTCCGGAGATACGCAGTATTTT. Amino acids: CASSPDRGLSGDTQYF.

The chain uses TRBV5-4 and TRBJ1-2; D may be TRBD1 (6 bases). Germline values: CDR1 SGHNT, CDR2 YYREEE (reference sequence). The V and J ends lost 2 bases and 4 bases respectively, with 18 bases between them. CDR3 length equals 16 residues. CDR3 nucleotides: TGTGCCAGCAGCTTATCAGGGGCTTCTCTTGTCTATGGCTACACCTTC. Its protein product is CASSLSGASLVYGYTF.

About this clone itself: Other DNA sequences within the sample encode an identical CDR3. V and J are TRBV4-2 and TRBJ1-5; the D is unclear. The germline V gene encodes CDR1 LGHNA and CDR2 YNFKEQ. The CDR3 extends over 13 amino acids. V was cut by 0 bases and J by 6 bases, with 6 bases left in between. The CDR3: CASSQDTGQPQHF. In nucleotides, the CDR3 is TGTGCCAGCAGCCAAGATACGGGTCAGCCCCAGCATTTT.

CDR3 bases: TGTGCCAGCAAAATCGGGACAGGGACCCCGCTGGACGAGCAGTACTTC. Translated, it gives CASKIGTGTPLDEQYF. V usage is TRBV5-8 and J usage is TRBJ2-7; 9 bases are shared with TRBD1. Looked up from germline, CDR1 is SGHTS and CDR2 is YDEGEE. The V segment lost 6 bases and the J segment 5 bases; nucleotides outside the gene matches: 15. The CDR3 is 16 amino acids.

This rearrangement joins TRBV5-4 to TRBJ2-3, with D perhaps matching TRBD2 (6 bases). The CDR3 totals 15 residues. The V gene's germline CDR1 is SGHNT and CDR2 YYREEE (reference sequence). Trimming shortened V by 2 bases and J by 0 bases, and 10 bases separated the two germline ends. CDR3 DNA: TGTGCCAGCAGCTTCGGGGGTATAAGCACAGATACGCAGTATTTT. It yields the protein CASSFGGISTDTQYF.

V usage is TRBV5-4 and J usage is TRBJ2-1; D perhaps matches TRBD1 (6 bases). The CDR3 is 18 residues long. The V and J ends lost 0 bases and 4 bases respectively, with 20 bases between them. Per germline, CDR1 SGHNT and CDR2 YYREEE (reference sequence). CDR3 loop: CASSLDSLQGWWYNEQFF. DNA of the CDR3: TGTGCCAGCAGCTTGGATTCCCTCCAGGGGTGGTGGTACAATGAGCAGTTCTTC.

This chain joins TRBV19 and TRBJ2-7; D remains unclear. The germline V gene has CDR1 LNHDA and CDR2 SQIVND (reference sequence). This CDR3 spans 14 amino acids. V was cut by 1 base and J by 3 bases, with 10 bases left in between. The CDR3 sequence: CASSIGGFNYEQYF. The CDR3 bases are TGTGCCAGTAGTATAGGCGGCTTCAACTACGAGCAGTACTTC.

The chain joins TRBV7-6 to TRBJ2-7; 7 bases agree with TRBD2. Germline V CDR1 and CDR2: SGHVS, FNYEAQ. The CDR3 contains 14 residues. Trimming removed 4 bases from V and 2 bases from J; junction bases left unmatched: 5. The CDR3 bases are TGTGCCAGCAGCTCGGGAGGAGGCCCCTACGAGCAGTACTTC. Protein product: CASSSGGGPYEQYF.

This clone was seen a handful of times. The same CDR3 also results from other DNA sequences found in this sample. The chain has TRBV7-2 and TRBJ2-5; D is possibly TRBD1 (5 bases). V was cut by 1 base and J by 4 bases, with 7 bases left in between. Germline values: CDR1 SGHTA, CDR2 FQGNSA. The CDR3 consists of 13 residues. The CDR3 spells CASSLVDRETQYF. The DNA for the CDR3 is TGTGCCAGCAGCTTAGTCGACAGAGAGACCCAGTACTTC.